This T cell receptor (beta chain) stems from a study of blood T cell repertoires in COVID-19. As for the study in general: The analysed material was cDNA or gDNA that came from T cells, B-cell-depleted T cells, or PBMCs.

Profiling relied on immunoSEQ multiplex PCR, and the TCRdb table lists in-frame clones only, not all of them. The sample yields roughly 150,000 clones, roughly 85% seen once. CDR1 and CDR2 from the germline V gene are SGHTA and FQGNSA. V lost 2 bases and J 1 base, leaving 9 bases between the germline ends. This CDR3 spans 15 amino acids. The TCR comes from an older woman in a cohort exposed to, infected with or recovered from COVID-19 (not recorded which). The chain links TRBV7-2 to TRBJ1-5; D gene uncertain. The sample was PBMCs or T cells enriched from blood (not recorded which). The CDR3 DNA follows: TGTGCCAGCAGCTTATCGACTTCAAGCAATCAGCCCCAGCATTTT. Protein: CASSLSTSSNQPQHF.